The text below deals with one T cell receptor (beta chain). The antigen remains unidentified. These data come from a study of Graves' ophthalmopathy and Graves' hyperthyroidism. Across the whole study: Peripheral blood samples were taken at initial diagnosis, before any treatment. Study-wide results and limits: Among expanded thyroid clonotypes above 0.001 frequency, most also occurred in blood. Ophthalmopathy could be told apart from stable hyperthyroidism by a 13-signature model (around 85% sensitivity, 80% to 84% specificity).

Germline V gene lookup returns CDR1 MNHEY and CDR2 SMNVEV (reference sequence). The V gene lost 4 bases and the J gene lost 1 base, with 10 bases spanning the gap. This CDR3 is 14 amino acids long. The authors amplified TCR beta CDR3 regions, and they did so from RNA transcripts for repertoire sequencing. Second-round multiplex PCR came after a first-round RT-PCR that employed HTBI primers. TCRdb fed the multiplex PCR reads into MiXCR, producing one record per CDR3 protein. The sample lists approximately 500,000 distinct CDR3 sequences, about 15% occurring once. The sample taken for sequencing was blood. The clonotype was recovered from a woman in her twenties or thirties with Graves' ophthalmopathy. The rearrangement joins TRBV27 to TRBJ2-5; the D gene is possibly TRBD1 (5 bases). The DNA for the CDR3 is TGTGCCAGCAGTTACCAGGGTTCCCAAGAGACCCAGTACTTC. Translation: CASSYQGSQETQYF.